A single sample gave rise to the 25 T cell receptor beta chains below, sequenced in a study of CD4 T cell repertoires in COVID-19. TCRdb's table, derived via immunoSEQ multiplex PCR, lists solely in-frame clones and lacks some. The repertoire holds some 71,000 clones, with 83% as singletons. Specimen: CD4+ T cells from peripheral blood, collected after recovery from COVID-19. These TCRs come from a human donor who had COVID-19.

This chain uses TRBV28 with TRBJ2-1; D perhaps matches TRBD1 (6 bases). The germline V gene encodes CDR1 MDHEN and CDR2 SYDVKM. The CDR3 extends over 14 amino acids. Trimming removed 1 base at V and 6 bases at J, with 10 bases between. The DNA for the CDR3 is TGTGCCAGCAGTTTATCAGTCAGGGGCAATGAGCAGTTCTTC. Protein sequence: CASSLSVRGNEQFF.

V usage is TRBV1 and J usage is TRBJ2-3; the D segment call TRBD2 is taken from the table without a DNA check. TRBV1 is marked as a pseudogene. The CDR3 is 19 amino acids. The CDR3: CTSSQEGGLAGGRTDTQYF. DNA of the CDR3: TGCACCAGCAGCCAAGAGGGTGGACTAGCGGGAGGCCGCACAGATACGCAGTATTTT.

A few counts support this clone. The V and J genes are TRBV6-6 and TRBJ2-7; TRBD1 agrees at 9 bases. Germline trimming cut 5 bases from V and 0 bases from J; bases unmatched to any gene: 11. CDR3 length equals 17 residues. Germline V gene data show CDR1 as MNHNY and CDR2 as SVGAGI (reference sequence). CDR3 loop: CASSRGRTGETSYEQYF. DNA for the CDR3: TGTGCCAGCAGTCGGGGGAGGACAGGGGAAACCTCCTACGAGCAGTACTTC.

The rearrangement joins TRBV6-5 to TRBJ1-2, with 7 positions matching TRBD1. V lost 7 bases and J lost 0; bases outside the gene matches: 8. The CDR3 is 15 amino acids. The germline CDR1 and CDR2 sequences are MNHEY and SVGAGI. The CDR3 loop reads CASTIGQEANYGYTF. CDR3 sequence (DNA): TGTGCCAGCACAATAGGACAGGAAGCTAACTATGGCTACACCTTC.

The chain recombines TRBV4-1 with TRBJ2-4, with D possibly TRBD2 on 5 matching bases. The V gene lost 1 base and the J gene lost 11 bases, with 6 bases spanning the gap. Germline CDR1 MGHRA, CDR2 YSYEKL. CDR3 length: 11 amino acids. This chain's CDR3 is CASSQVGVQYF. The DNA of the CDR3 is TGCGCCAGCAGCCAAGTGGGAGTTCAGTACTTC.

The chain recombines TRBV7-2 with TRBJ2-7, with 9 bases that match TRBD2. V lost 6 bases and J lost 5; bases outside the gene matches: 11. The CDR3 contains 15 residues. Germline V gives CDR1 SGHTA, CDR2 FQGNSA. CDR3 coding DNA: TGTGCCAGCAGGACCTCTCTAGCGGGATTTGACGAGCAGTACTTC. This encodes CASRTSLAGFDEQYF.

This chain links TRBV6-5 with TRBJ1-1; TRBD1 is a possible D gene (6 bases). Trimming removed 5 bases from V and 6 bases from J, with 16 bases in between. CDR1 MNHEY and CDR2 SVGAGI come from the germline V gene. This CDR3 has 14 residues. This chain's CDR3 is CASSKTGRESEAFF. In nucleotides, the CDR3 is TGTGCCAGCAGTAAAACAGGGAGGGAATCTGAAGCTTTCTTT.

The chain employs TRBV6-4 and TRBJ1-1; 8 bases map to TRBD1. Per germline, CDR1 MRHNA and CDR2 SNTAGT. This CDR3 is 16 amino acids long. Trimming took 7 bases from V and 1 from J; bases not matched to a gene: 11. The CDR3 loop reads CASTKVGGQANTEAFF. The CDR3 DNA sequence: TGTGCCAGCACCAAGGTCGGGGGACAGGCGAACACTGAAGCTTTCTTT.

The CDR3 protein is CASSLGYNEQFF. The CDR3 region has the DNA TGCGCCAGCAGCCTAGGATACAATGAGCAGTTCTTC. The gene calls are TRBV10-1 and TRBJ2-1, with D unclear. Germline V lookup: CDR1 WNHNN, CDR2 SYGVQD (reference sequence). This CDR3 contains 12 residues. V was shortened by 6 bases and J by 4 bases, with 7 bases between the two germline ends.

This chain connects TRBV4-1 to TRBJ2-5; D is possibly TRBD2 (7 bases). Germline V gene lookup returns CDR1 MGHRA and CDR2 YSYEKL. Between the trimmed V and J ends, which lost 0 bases and 2 bases, there was a span of 16 bases. The CDR3 is 17 residues long. CDR3 bases: TGCGCCAGCAGCCAAGAAAGTAGGGCGGGGGCTCAAGAGACCCAGTACTTC. It yields the protein CASSQESRAGAQETQYF.

The genes are TRBV27 and TRBJ1-1; 7 positions match TRBD1. Germline assignment: CDR1 MNHEY and CDR2 SMNVEV (reference sequence). The CDR3 consists of 16 residues. Unmatched junction bases numbered 9, after V lost 5 bases and J lost 0 bases. CDR3 region: CASSERPGQMNTEAFF. CDR3 sequence (DNA): TGTGCCAGCAGTGAGAGACCGGGACAGATGAACACTGAAGCTTTCTTT.

In its sample, this clone was seen once. J is TRBJ2-4 and V is TRBV5-6; 9 bases agree with TRBD1. The CDR3 is 15 amino acids. J was trimmed by 9 bases and V by 1 base; bases with no gene match: 8. The germline V gene has CDR1 SGHDT and CDR2 YYEEEE. CDR3 DNA sequence: TGTGCCAGCAGCTTGACCGGGACAGGGTTAGTCATTCAGTACTTC. Translated, it gives CASSLTGTGLVIQYF.

Only a few counts were recorded for this clone. The chain links TRBV11-2 to TRBJ1-6; a possible D gene is TRBD1 (5 bases). CDR1 and CDR2 from the germline V gene are SGHAT and FQNNGV. The CDR3 totals 14 residues. Trimming left V 5 bases short and J 9 bases short, with 14 bases between. CDR3 residues: CASSATLGGSPLHF. The CDR3 DNA is TGTGCCAGCAGCGCCACACTGGGGGGTTCACCCCTCCACTTT.

The rearrangement links TRBV2 to TRBJ1-2, with D maybe TRBD1 (6 bases). Trimming stripped 3 bases from V and 4 bases from J, with 12 bases between. Germline assignment: CDR1 SNHLY and CDR2 FYNNEI. The CDR3 runs 14 residues. The CDR3 spells CASSDGGASYGYTF. CDR3 coding DNA: TGTGCCAGCAGTGACGGGGGGGCTAGCTATGGCTACACCTTC.

The chain links TRBV6-5 to TRBJ2-1, with 10 bases that match TRBD2. This CDR3 has 15 amino acids. Germline V gene lookup returns CDR1 MNHEY and CDR2 SVGAGI. J gave up 12 bases and V 4 bases, and 12 bases lay outside the gene matches. This chain's CDR3 is CASSSQRGGQIGQFF. DNA of the CDR3: TGTGCCAGCAGTTCCCAGCGGGGGGGCCAGATAGGGCAGTTCTTC.

This clone occurred once. This CDR3 is CASSNESGRISGANVLTF. The CDR3 DNA follows: TGTGCCAGCAGCAATGAAAGCGGGAGAATCTCTGGGGCCAACGTCCTGACTTTC. The chain combines TRBV21-1 with TRBJ2-6; the table names TRBD2, a call not compared with the DNA. TRBV21-1 is annotated as a pseudogene. The CDR3 is 18 amino acids.

The J gene is TRBJ2-2, the V gene TRBV27; no clear D. The V gene lost 5 bases and the J gene lost 5 bases, with 15 bases spanning the gap. The CDR3 has 15 residues. Germline-derived CDR1 and CDR2 are MNHEY and SMNVEV (reference sequence). The CDR3 DNA is TGTGCCAGCAGTCCGCTCTCTGTCGAGACCGGGGAGCTGTTTTTT. It translates to CASSPLSVETGELFF.

CDR3 region: CASSLGTGELFF. CDR3 sequence (DNA): TGTGCCAGCAGTCTGGGTACCGGGGAGCTGTTTTTT. This chain connects TRBV27 to TRBJ2-2; D unclear. The CDR3 has 12 residues. Between the trimmed V and J ends, which lost 5 bases and 5 bases, there was a span of 6 bases. Germline CDR1 is MNHEY and CDR2 is SMNVEV (reference sequence).

V and J are TRBV6-6 and TRBJ1-1; D might be TRBD1 (5 bases). CDR1 is MNHNY and CDR2 is SVGAGI in the germline V gene (reference sequence). Between the trimmed V and J ends, which lost 0 bases and 6 bases, there was a span of 11 bases. The CDR3 is made up of 14 amino acids. The CDR3 sequence: CASSYSEGAAEAFF. DNA for the CDR3: TGTGCCAGCAGTTACTCGGAAGGGGCCGCTGAAGCTTTCTTT.

The gene calls are TRBV6-5 and TRBJ1-1; no firm D call. The V end lost 8 bases, the J end lost 4 bases, and 20 bases lay between the germline ends. Germline V CDR1 and CDR2: MNHEY, SVGAGI. The CDR3 runs to 15 residues. CDR3 region: CASQGFMGLGTEAFF. In nucleotides, the CDR3 is TGTGCCAGCCAAGGGTTTATGGGTCTCGGCACTGAAGCTTTCTTT.

The genes are TRBV28 and TRBJ2-7; 8 positions match TRBD2. The CDR3 is made up of 14 amino acids. With V trimmed by 7 bases and J by 5 bases, 10 bases remained unmatched. CDR1 is MDHEN, CDR2 SYDVKM, per germline. CDR3 DNA sequence: TGTGCCAGCACCCGGTGGGGTAGCGGGGACGAGCAGTACTTC. Translating gives CASTRWGSGDEQYF.

This clone was recorded a few times. The genes are TRBV5-6 and TRBJ1-6, with a tentative D call TRBD1 (6 bases). The CDR3 contains 15 residues. Per germline, CDR1 SGHDT and CDR2 YYEEEE. V lost 5 bases and J lost 2, with 11 bases in between. The CDR3 nucleotides are TGTGCCAGCAGTTCGCGGGACACCTATAATTCACCCCTCCACTTT. It yields the protein CASSSRDTYNSPLHF.

The chain has TRBV3-1 (or the pseudogene TRBV3-2) and TRBJ2-7; TRBD1 matches 8 bases. Germline CDR1 reads LGHDT; CDR2 reads YNNKEL (reference sequence). This CDR3 region has 15 residues. Trimming cost V 4 bases and J 2 bases; bases outside gene matches: 7. In DNA form, the CDR3 reads TGTGCCAGCAGCCCCCGACAGGGGACCGCCTACGAGCAGTACTTC. Protein sequence: CASSPRQGTAYEQYF.

The V and J genes are TRBV2 and TRBJ2-1; TRBD2 matches 8 bases. The CDR3 extends over 15 amino acids. V was clipped by 0 bases and J by 6 bases; unmatched bases: 4. Germline V gives CDR1 SNHLY, CDR2 FYNNEI. CDR3 sequence reads: CASSEARGAGNEQFF. CDR3 in DNA: TGTGCCAGCAGTGAAGCGCGGGGGGCTGGCAATGAGCAGTTCTTC.

The chain links TRBV18 to TRBJ1-2, with D unclear. The V end lost 2 bases, the J end lost 6 bases, and 13 bases lay between the germline ends. In germline, CDR1 is KGHSH, CDR2 LQKENI. This CDR3 is 14 amino acids long. The CDR3 bases are TGTGCCAGCTCACCATCCGAGAGGGCGGATGGCTACACCTTC. As protein: CASSPSERADGYTF. The entire variable domain, with the rest obtained from reference TRBV18 and TRBJ1-2, is as follows: NAGVMQNPRHLVRRRGQEARLRCSPMKGHSHVYWYRQLPEEGLKFMVYLQKENIIDESGMPKERFSAEFPKEGPSILRIQQVVRGDSAAYFCASSPSERADGYTFGSGTRLTVV.